Below are 27 T cell receptor beta chains sequenced from a single sample in a study of cytomegalovirus exposure and HLA in healthy donors. The PCR had 60 Vbeta and 13 Jbeta primers. Method: immunoSEQ multiplex PCR; TCRdb's copy keeps in-frame clones and lacks some. Seen here are about 110,000 clones, about 86% observed once, and the top ten hold under 2.5%. The sample taken for sequencing was PBMCs. Receptors were obtained from a woman in her 30s in good health and CMV-seronegative.

The count of this clone is one. The CDR3 DNA reads as TGTGCCAGCAGACCCCCGGGACAGTACGAGCAGTACTTC. This gives the protein CASRPPGQYEQYF. The rearrangement uses TRBV28 and TRBJ2-7, with 7 bases matching TRBD1. V trimming: 6 bases; J trimming: 4 bases; junction bases outside the gene matches: 6. The CDR3 length is 13 residues. The germline V gene encodes CDR1 MDHEN and CDR2 SYDVKM.

The gene calls are TRBV7-2 and TRBJ2-7; TRBD2 agrees at 7 bases. The CDR3 spans 17 residues. Germline V gene sequence: CDR1 SGHTA, CDR2 FQGNSA. Trimming cost V 1 base and J 0 bases; bases outside gene matches: 9. CDR3 DNA: TGTGCCAGCAGCTTAGGTCTGAGCCTAGCGGCCTCCTACGAGCAGTACTTC. Amino acid sequence: CASSLGLSLAASYEQYF.

This chain uses TRBV5-1 with TRBJ2-7; 11 bases are a match to TRBD2. This CDR3 contains 16 residues. Trimming cost V 4 bases and J 7 bases; bases outside gene matches: 13. CDR1 is SGHRS and CDR2 is YFSETQ in the germline V gene. CDR3 sequence reads: CASSLGRTSGLFEQYF. The CDR3 DNA follows: TGCGCCAGCAGCCTTGGGCGGACTAGCGGGCTCTTTGAGCAGTACTTC.

The chain has TRBV7-2 and TRBJ2-2; D is possibly TRBD1 (5 bases). There are 16 residues in the CDR3. Germline CDR1 and CDR2: SGHTA and FQGNSA. The V end was cut by 3 bases, the J end by 6 bases, with 17 bases between. CDR3 in DNA: TGTGCCAGCAGCTTTATGTCAGGGTTATTAGCCGGGGAGCTGTTTTTT. Amino acids: CASSFMSGLLAGELFF.

The rearrangement links TRBV2 to TRBJ2-1; 10 bases map to TRBD2. The CDR3 is 14 residues long. Germline V gives CDR1 SNHLY, CDR2 FYNNEI. V shed 7 bases and J 10 bases; nucleotides not matched to a gene: 10. DNA for the CDR3: TGTGCCAGCATGGGGCTAGCGGGAGTTCAGGAGCAGTTCTTC. It encodes CASMGLAGVQEQFF.

The gene calls are TRBV28 and TRBJ2-1, with 9 bases that match TRBD2. Germline values: CDR1 MDHEN, CDR2 SYDVKM. This CDR3 region has 15 residues. Germline trimming cut 3 bases from V and 0 bases from J; bases unmatched to any gene: 0. The CDR3 DNA reads as TGTGCCAGCAGTTTTAGCGGGAGCTCCTACAATGAGCAGTTCTTC. It is translated as CASSFSGSSYNEQFF. The entire variable domain, with the rest obtained from reference TRBV28 and TRBJ2-1, is as follows: DVKVTQSSRYLVKRTGEKVFLECVQDMDHENMFWYRQDPGLGLRLIYFSYDVKMKEKGDIPEGYSVSREKKERFSLILESASTNQTSMYLCASSFSGSSYNEQFFGPGTRLTVL.

This chain uses TRBV30 with TRBJ2-7; 9 nucleotides align to TRBD1. The germline gives CDR1 GTSNPN, CDR2 SVGIG (reference sequence). The J segment lost 1 base and the V segment lost 4 bases, leaving 8 bases of the junction unmatched. The CDR3 covers 15 residues. DNA of the CDR3: TGTGCCTGGACCTCAGGGGGGACAGGGTCCTACGAGCAGTACTTC. Residues: CAWTSGGTGSYEQYF.

This sequence joins TRBV19 and TRBJ2-7; 10 bases are a match to TRBD1. Germline V gene lookup returns CDR1 LNHDA and CDR2 SQIVND (reference sequence). After removal of 5 bases from V and 3 bases from J, the junction contained 4 bases not matched to a gene. CDR3 length: 14 amino acids. The CDR3 sequence: CASSPRTGGYEQYF. The CDR3 DNA is TGTGCCAGTAGTCCGCGGACAGGGGGCTACGAGCAGTACTTC. Drawing the rest from reference TRBV19 and TRBJ2-7, the complete variable domain is DGGITQSPKYLFRKEGQNVTLSCEQNLNHDAMYWYRQDPGQGLRLIYYSQIVNDFQKGDIAEGYSVSREKKESFPLTVTSAQKNPTAFYLCASSPRTGGYEQYFGPGTRLTVT.

The chain links TRBV10-1 to TRBJ1-2; TRBD1 aligns across 8 bases. The CDR3 is 13 residues long. V lost 3 bases, J lost 8 bases, and 5 bases stayed unmatched. Germline CDR1 and CDR2: WNHNN and SYGVQD (reference sequence). The CDR3 coding sequence is TGCGCCAGCAGTGACAGGGGGCGAGGCGGCTACACCTTC. As protein: CASSDRGRGGYTF.

This chain joins TRBV5-5 and TRBJ2-1; D not resolved. The CDR3 has 16 amino acids. Looked up from germline, CDR1 is SGHKS and CDR2 is YYEKEE (reference sequence). Trimming shortened V by 3 bases and J by 7 bases, and 20 bases separated the two germline ends. CDR3 bases: TGTGCCAGCAGCTACCTCATAGGCGAAGGAGATAATGAGCAGTTCTTC. Its protein is CASSYLIGEGDNEQFF.

The chain uses TRBV28 and TRBJ1-6; D remains ambiguous. CDR1 is MDHEN, CDR2 SYDVKM, per germline. This CDR3 comprises 16 residues. Trimming took 6 bases from V and 3 from J, leaving 15 bases between them. This CDR3 reads CASSVSVTGYNSPLHF. The CDR3 DNA reads TGTGCCAGCAGCGTCTCTGTTACGGGCTATAATTCACCCCTCCACTTT.

The chain employs TRBV20-1 and TRBJ2-5, with D unresolved. The V end was cut by 5 bases, the J end by 10 bases, with 8 bases between. Germline V gene lookup returns CDR1 DFQATT and CDR2 SNEGSKA (reference sequence). The CDR3 is made up of 9 amino acids. The CDR3 loop reads CSAFAGQYF. In DNA form, the CDR3 reads TGCAGTGCTTTCGCAGGCCAGTACTTC.

The chain joins TRBV19 to TRBJ2-3; D may be TRBD1 (6 bases). The V and J ends lost 5 bases and 0 bases respectively, with 12 bases between them. Germline CDR1 and CDR2: LNHDA and SQIVND (reference sequence). CDR3 size: 15 residues. The CDR3 DNA follows: TGTGCCAGTAGTCCACAGGGCCTGAGCACAGATACGCAGTATTTT. Amino acid sequence: CASSPQGLSTDTQYF.

This chain links TRBV15 with TRBJ2-2; TRBD2 agrees at 8 bases. Trimming took 1 base from V and 4 from J; bases not matched to a gene: 5. Germline V gene data show CDR1 as LNHNV and CDR2 as YYDKDF (reference sequence). The CDR3 sequence is 16 residues long. Written as DNA, the CDR3 is TGTGCCACCAGCAGAGGGGGACTAGATCCCACCGGGGAGCTGTTTTTT. Translated: CATSRGGLDPTGELFF.

V gene TRBV10-3 combines with J gene TRBJ1-3; 7 nucleotides align to TRBD1. This CDR3 contains 15 residues. Germline-derived CDR1 and CDR2 are ENHRY and SYGVKD. The J segment lost 2 bases and the V segment lost 8 bases, leaving 9 bases of the junction unmatched. CDR3 loop: CAIQGGQGAGNTIYF. The DNA of the CDR3 is TGTGCCATCCAAGGCGGGCAGGGGGCTGGAAACACCATATATTTT.

This clone was seen more than once but under ten times. This chain uses TRBV2 with TRBJ1-4; D not certain. Germline CDR1 and CDR2: SNHLY and FYNNEI. The V end was cut by 1 base, the J end by 10 bases, with 13 bases between. The CDR3 extends over 14 amino acids. CDR3 in DNA: TGTGCCAGCAGTGAAGGGACCGCAAGCGGAAAACTGTTTTTT. Encoded protein: CASSEGTASGKLFF.

The J gene is TRBJ2-1, the V gene TRBV5-1; D is perhaps TRBD1 (6 bases). The CDR3 runs to 15 residues. V shed 4 bases and J shed 9 bases, with 20 bases lying between them. Germline values: CDR1 SGHRS, CDR2 YFSETQ. The CDR3 region has the DNA TGCGCCAGCAGCCAGGTTGCGTCAGGGGCTCTTGAGCAGTTCTTC. Amino acid sequence: CASSQVASGALEQFF.

This clone was found a few times. The V and J genes are TRBV2 and TRBJ2-7, with D tentatively TRBD1 (6 bases). Looked up from germline, CDR1 is SNHLY and CDR2 is FYNNEI. V was clipped by 6 bases and J by 1 base, with 10 bases between them. The CDR3 runs to 13 residues. The CDR3 sequence: CASRATGSYEQYF. The DNA for the CDR3 is TGTGCCAGCAGAGCTACAGGGTCCTACGAGCAGTACTTC.

A single count supports this clone. The chain links TRBV27 to TRBJ2-7; TRBD1 matches at 9 bases. After removal of 7 bases from V and 3 bases from J, the junction contained 10 bases not matched to a gene. Germline V gene lookup returns CDR1 MNHEY and CDR2 SMNVEV (reference sequence). The CDR3 runs to 15 residues. CDR3 sequence reads: CASTPLPGQGYEQYF. The CDR3 bases are TGTGCCAGCACCCCACTCCCGGGACAGGGCTACGAGCAGTACTTC.

This clone is labeled medium-sized (0.01 to 0.1%). The chain is built from TRBV25-1 and TRBJ2-1; 7 nucleotides align to TRBD1. Germline lookup yields CDR1 MGHDK and CDR2 SYGVNS. V lost 6 bases, J lost 5 bases, and 4 bases stayed unmatched. The CDR3 has 13 amino acids. CDR3 loop: CASRGTGDNEQFF. The CDR3 DNA reads as TGTGCCAGCAGAGGCACAGGGGACAATGAGCAGTTCTTC.

This rearrangement joins TRBV6-1 to TRBJ2-7, with TRBD2 matching over 9 bases. The CDR3 has 14 amino acids. J was trimmed by 4 bases and V by 10 bases; bases with no gene match: 11. CDR1 is MNHNS, CDR2 SASEGT, per germline. For the CDR3, the DNA is TGTGCCACCCCGCCAGCGGGAGGTTGGTACGAGCAGTACTTC. Its protein product is CATPPAGGWYEQYF.

The V call is TRBV6-5, the J call TRBJ1-3; D possibly corresponds to TRBD1 (5 bases). V gave up 0 bases and J gave up 4 bases, with 10 bases separating them. CDR1 is MNHEY, CDR2 SVGAGI, per germline. This CDR3 is built from 15 residues. CDR3 sequence: CASSYSAGRGNTIYF. The CDR3 bases are TGTGCCAGCAGTTACTCGGCAGGGAGGGGAAACACCATATATTTT.

Only one count was recorded for this clone. The genes are TRBV5-1 and TRBJ1-3; 7 bases fit TRBD1. Trimming cost V 3 bases and J 0 bases; bases outside gene matches: 9. The CDR3 extends over 17 amino acids. The germline CDR1 and CDR2 sequences are SGHRS and YFSETQ. CDR3 in amino acids: CASSSTGTAISGNTIYF. CDR3 nucleotide sequence: TGCGCCAGCAGCTCAACCGGGACAGCGATCTCTGGAAACACCATATATTTT.

This chain joins TRBV5-8 and TRBJ2-3; D may be TRBD1 (5 bases). V was cut by 2 bases and J by 4 bases, with 8 bases left in between. The CDR3 consists of 13 residues. Looked up from germline, CDR1 is SGHTS and CDR2 is YDEGEE. Written as DNA, the CDR3 is TGTGCCAGCAGCTTTCAGGGTGCAGATACGCAGTATTTT. As protein: CASSFQGADTQYF. Variable domain in full (rest from reference TRBV5-8 and TRBJ2-3): EAGVTQSPTHLIKTRGQQATLRCSPISGHTSVYWYQQALGLGLQFLLWYDEGEERNRGNFPPRFSGRQFPNYSSELNVNALELEDSALYLCASSFQGADTQYFGPGTRLTVL.

The chain joins TRBV7-8 to TRBJ2-1; TRBD2 matches at 8 bases. The CDR3 sequence is 16 residues long. Losses at the gene ends were 4 bases for V and 4 bases for J; bases not matched to a gene: 9. In germline, CDR1 is SGHVS, CDR2 FQNEAQ. The CDR3 protein is CASSSPAGGAYNEQFF. CDR3 coding DNA: TGTGCCAGCAGCTCCCCTGCGGGGGGCGCTTACAATGAGCAGTTCTTC.

This chain connects TRBV4-2 to TRBJ1-5; no firm D call. The CDR3 extends over 16 amino acids. Germline assignment: CDR1 LGHNA and CDR2 YNFKEQ. Trimming left V 5 bases short and J 1 base short, with 15 bases between. The CDR3 sequence: CASSTQAAISNQPQHF. The CDR3 coding sequence is TGTGCCAGCAGCACCCAAGCTGCCATCAGCAATCAGCCCCAGCATTTT.

The chain links TRBV19 to TRBJ2-3; TRBD1 matches at 7 bases. J lost 1 base, V lost 1 base, and 2 bases had no gene match. CDR1 and CDR2 (germline): LNHDA, SQIVND (reference sequence). This CDR3 spans 15 amino acids. Written as DNA, the CDR3 is TGTGCCAGTAGTATAGGGGACAGAGGCACAGATACGCAGTATTTT. This translates into CASSIGDRGTDTQYF.